A single sample gave rise to the 19 T cell receptor beta chains below, sequenced in a study of blood T cell repertoires in COVID-19 (dated by TCRdb to the early 2020s). Library preparation was by the immunoSEQ multiplex PCR assay. TCRdb retrieved this table from immuneACCESS and kept in-frame rearrangements only. Not all clones are present; in checked studies, unresolved V genes account for under half, and no reason is known for the remainder. In this sample the table shows 150,000 to 200,000 clones, approximately 93% of which occur a single time. Less than 2% of the sample is taken by the ten largest. The sample taken for sequencing was peripheral blood. These receptors all stem from a woman aged 55-70 years with COVID-19, enrolled during active disease.

The rearrangement joins TRBV5-1 to TRBJ2-7; 8 nucleotides align to TRBD1. Losses at the gene ends were 1 base for V and 0 bases for J; bases not matched to a gene: 3. This CDR3 region has 15 residues. Germline CDR1 SGHRS, CDR2 YFSETQ. The DNA for the CDR3 is TGCGCCAGCAGCTTGCAGGGGGCTGGCTCCTACGAGCAGTACTTC. Translated, it gives CASSLQGAGSYEQYF.

The V gene is TRBV15, the J gene TRBJ1-1, with a tentative D call TRBD1 (5 bases). Germline assignment: CDR1 LNHNV and CDR2 YYDKDF (reference sequence). CDR3 length equals 14 residues. Trimming left V 3 bases short and J 7 bases short, with 15 bases between. The CDR3 DNA reads TGTGCCACCAGCAGTCGACAGAGCGTTCTTGAAGCTTTCTTT. Translating it yields CATSSRQSVLEAFF.

The chain employs TRBV27 and TRBJ2-7; 8 positions agree with TRBD1. The trim removed 6 bases at V and 2 bases at J, leaving 9 bases unmatched. CDR3 length equals 15 residues. Germline V gene sequence: CDR1 MNHEY, CDR2 SMNVEV (reference sequence). CDR3 region: CASRRDRGSAYEQYF. The CDR3 DNA is TGTGCCAGCAGACGAGACAGGGGTTCTGCCTACGAGCAGTACTTC.

With respect to this clone: Other DNA sequences of this sample code for an identical CDR3. The CDR3 nucleotides are TGTGCCAGCAGCCAGGGCTATGGCTACACCTTC. This encodes CASSQGYGYTF. The chain links TRBV12-3 or TRBV12-4 to TRBJ1-2, with D possibly matching TRBD1 (5 bases). V lost 6 bases, J lost 4 bases, and 6 bases lay in between. CDR3 length equals 11 residues.

The gene calls are TRBV19 and TRBJ1-1, with D possibly TRBD1 on 5 matching bases. The ends were cut back, 5 bases at V and 5 bases at J, with 12 bases in the middle. CDR1 is LNHDA, CDR2 SQIVND, per germline (reference sequence). CDR3 length equals 13 residues. CDR3 amino acids: CASSQVRGTEAFF. The CDR3 nucleotides are TGTGCCAGTAGTCAAGTAAGGGGAACTGAAGCTTTCTTT.

The V call is TRBV5-1, the J call TRBJ1-4, with a tentative D call TRBD1 (5 bases). Germline V CDR1 and CDR2: SGHRS, YFSETQ. The CDR3 totals 12 residues. Trimming stripped 3 bases from V and 10 bases from J, with 10 bases between. This CDR3 reads CASSSPGGKLFF. DNA for the CDR3: TGCGCCAGCAGCTCCCCGGGGGGAAAACTGTTTTTT.

This clone has a single count. V is TRBV20-1 and J is TRBJ2-3, with TRBD2 matching 11 bases. CDR1 DFQATT and CDR2 SNEGSKA come from the germline V gene (reference sequence). Trimming removed 3 bases from V and 1 base from J; junction bases left unmatched: 6. The CDR3 runs to 16 residues. CDR3 in DNA: TGCAGTGCTAGTATAGCGGGGGGGCCTGGCACAGATACGCAGTATTTT. This sequence encodes CSASIAGGPGTDTQYF.

The CDR3 reads CASSFGTQQETQYF. The DNA for the CDR3 is TGCGCCAGCAGCTTCGGGACTCAGCAAGAGACCCAGTACTTC. V gene TRBV5-1 combines with J gene TRBJ2-5; the D gene is possibly TRBD2 (6 bases). The germline CDR1 and CDR2 sequences are SGHRS and YFSETQ. Trimming removed 2 bases at V and 2 bases at J, with 10 bases between. The CDR3 has 14 amino acids.

This sequence joins TRBV30 and TRBJ1-6; D is unclear. Trimming cost V 5 bases and J 8 bases, with 16 bases left between them. CDR3 length: 14 amino acids. Germline values: CDR1 GTSNPN, CDR2 SVGIG (reference sequence). In nucleotides, the CDR3 is TGTGCCTGGGTACTGGGCCAGAGGGATTCACCCCTCCACTTT. Protein sequence: CAWVLGQRDSPLHF.

The rearrangement links TRBV23-1 to TRBJ2-1; D is possibly TRBD2 (5 bases). TRBV23-1 is given ORF status, its function remaining uncertain. CDR3 length: 15 residues. V dropped 4 bases and J dropped 0 bases, with 10 bases sitting between them. CDR3 protein: CASSPSLSSYNEQFF. CDR3 sequence (DNA): TGCGCCAGCAGTCCTAGCCTGAGCTCCTACAATGAGCAGTTCTTC.

The chain recombines TRBV9 with TRBJ2-5; 12 bases are shared with TRBD1. Germline CDR1 is SGDLS and CDR2 is YYNGEE. Trimming took 3 bases from V and 5 from J; bases not matched to a gene: 5. The CDR3 runs 15 residues. The CDR3 is CASSEGQGARETQYF. CDR3 DNA sequence: TGTGCCAGCAGCGAGGGACAGGGGGCTCGGGAGACCCAGTACTTC.

This clone was picked up a small number of times. The chain couples TRBV9 to TRBJ2-2; D possibly corresponds to TRBD2 (6 bases). The CDR3 runs 13 residues. CDR1 is SGDLS, CDR2 YYNGEE, per germline. V was pared by 4 bases and J by 6 bases, with 10 bases between. CDR3 region: CASSIRDSGELFF. DNA for the CDR3: TGTGCCAGCAGCATCCGGGACTCCGGGGAGCTGTTTTTT.

This chain links TRBV4-3 with TRBJ1-3; 8 nucleotides line up with TRBD1. CDR1 is LGHNA, CDR2 YSLEER, per germline. The CDR3 length is 16 residues. The V and J ends lost 1 base and 4 bases, in that order; junction bases with no gene match: 6. The CDR3 nucleotides are TGCGCCAGCAGCCAAGGACAGGGGCCTCCGGGAAACACCATATATTTT. Translation: CASSQGQGPPGNTIYF.

This chain uses TRBV6-2 or TRBV6-3 with TRBJ1-2; 7 bases are a match to TRBD1. Unmatched junction bases numbered 14, after V lost 0 bases and J lost 7 bases. The CDR3 spans 17 residues. Germline loops: CDR1 MNHEY, CDR2 SVGEGT. Here the CDR3 reads CASSYSSGRGGRIGYTF. The CDR3 bases are TGTGCCAGCAGTTACTCGAGTGGGCGAGGGGGCCGGATTGGCTACACCTTC.

This clone was seen more than once but under ten times. The gene calls are TRBV7-9 and TRBJ1-1, with D possibly matching TRBD1 (6 bases). This CDR3 contains 14 residues. V lost 1 base to trimming and J lost 0 bases, with 6 bases between them. Germline V gene sequence: CDR1 SEHNR, CDR2 FQNEAQ (reference sequence). DNA for the CDR3: TGTGCCAGCAGCTTAGGGGGGCTGAACACTGAAGCTTTCTTT. Residues: CASSLGGLNTEAFF.

The genes are TRBV7-9 and TRBJ1-1; D perhaps matches TRBD1 (5 bases). Germline V gene data show CDR1 as SEHNR and CDR2 as FQNEAQ (reference sequence). This CDR3 has 14 amino acids. V lost 5 bases and J 1 base, leaving 11 bases between the germline ends. This CDR3 reads CASSSGTENTEAFF. CDR3 sequence (DNA): TGTGCCAGCAGCAGCGGGACGGAGAACACTGAAGCTTTCTTT. The entire variable domain, with the rest obtained from reference TRBV7-9 and TRBJ1-1, is as follows: DTGVSQNPRHKITKRGQNVTFRCDPISEHNRLYWYRQTLGQGPEFLTYFQNEAQLEKSRLLSDRFSAERPKGSFSTLEIQRTEQGDSAMYLCASSSGTENTEAFFGQGTRLTVV.

Written as DNA, the CDR3 is TGTGCCAGCAGCTTGGGCCGGTATAATTCACCCCTCCACTTT. Protein sequence: CASSLGRYNSPLHF. V gene TRBV5-8 combines with J gene TRBJ1-6; D uncertain. The CDR3 sequence is 14 residues long. The V gene's germline CDR1 is SGHTS and CDR2 YDEGEE. V was shortened by 0 bases and J by 4 bases, with 5 bases between the two germline ends. Drawing the rest from reference TRBV5-8 and TRBJ1-6, the complete variable domain is EAGVTQSPTHLIKTRGQQATLRCSPISGHTSVYWYQQALGLGLQFLLWYDEGEERNRGNFPPRFSGRQFPNYSSELNVNALELEDSALYLCASSLGRYNSPLHFGNGTRLTVT.

A single count supports this clone. CDR3 protein: CAWSQGGNQPQHF. For the CDR3, the DNA is TGTGCCTGGAGCCAGGGGGGCAATCAGCCCCAGCATTTT. The chain uses TRBV30 and TRBJ1-5, with 7 bases matching TRBD1. V lost 3 bases and J lost 2; bases outside the gene matches: 1. The CDR3 sequence is 13 residues long. Looked up from germline, CDR1 is GTSNPN and CDR2 is SVGIG (reference sequence).

In this sample, this clone turned up once. This chain joins TRBV7-2 and TRBJ2-7; a weak D match, TRBD1 (6 bases). The length of the CDR3 is 15 residues. CDR1 is SGHTA, CDR2 FQGNSA, per germline. V lost 5 bases and J lost 2, with 16 bases in between. For the CDR3, the DNA is TGTGCCAGCAGCCTCTGGACAGCCCCCACCTACGAGCAGTACTTC. Protein product: CASSLWTAPTYEQYF.